The next 8 T cell receptor beta chains were all read from a single sample in a study of blood T cell repertoires in COVID-19 (dated by TCRdb to about 2020). The library was built by means of the immunoSEQ multiplex PCR assay. TCRdb provides this immuneACCESS table in a form limited to in-frame rearrangements. Some clones are lacking; in checked studies, under half of them reflect an unresolved V gene, and why the rest are absent is not known. This sample has some 250,000 clones in its table, and about 89% of those were observed once. The biggest ten clones account for under 9.5% of the sample. Sequencing used PBMCs or T cells enriched from blood (not recorded which). The receptors were sampled from a man aged 35-49 years who had recovered from COVID-19.

The chain employs TRBV24-1 and TRBJ1-5; no clear D. Germline assignment: CDR1 KGHDR and CDR2 SFDVKD. The CDR3 is made up of 17 amino acids. Trimming removed 2 bases at V and 4 bases at J, with 17 bases between. This CDR3 reads CATSDSAERAGNQPQHF. CDR3 DNA sequence: TGTGCCACCAGTGATTCTGCGGAGAGGGCCGGAAATCAGCCCCAGCATTTT.

The rearrangement links TRBV18 to TRBJ2-3; D is unresolved. V lost 0 bases to trimming and J lost 0 bases, with 7 bases between them. Germline-derived CDR1 and CDR2 are KGHSH and LQKENI. This CDR3 has 15 amino acids. For the CDR3, the DNA is TGTGCCAGCTCACCACCGGCGACTAGCACAGATACGCAGTATTTT. It codes for CASSPPATSTDTQYF.

The V and J genes are TRBV4-3 and TRBJ1-1, with D uncertain. The germline gives CDR1 LGHNA, CDR2 YSLEER. With 0 bases removed from V and 4 bases from J, the gap between germline ends came to 15 bases. CDR3 length: 16 amino acids. Here the CDR3 reads CASSQDLPQISTEAFF. In DNA, the CDR3 is TGCGCCAGCAGCCAAGATCTTCCACAAATCAGCACTGAAGCTTTCTTT.

The CDR3: CASSQGGLGGEKLFF. In DNA, the CDR3 is TGTGCCAGCAGCCAAGGAGGTCTTGGTGGAGAAAAACTGTTTTTT. This rearrangement joins TRBV3-1 (or the pseudogene TRBV3-2) to TRBJ1-4, with unresolved D. The V end lost 1 base, the J end lost 8 bases, and 14 bases lay between the germline ends. Germline V lookup: CDR1 LGHDT, CDR2 YNNKEL (reference sequence). The CDR3 is made up of 15 amino acids.

The rearrangement uses TRBV10-3 and TRBJ2-7, with TRBD1 as a possible D gene (5 bases). The V gene lost 6 bases and the J gene lost 2 bases, with 11 bases spanning the gap. The CDR3 spans 13 residues. CDR1 is ENHRY and CDR2 is SYGVKD in the germline V gene. The CDR3: CAISFDRTYEQYF. As DNA, the CDR3 is TGTGCCATCAGCTTCGACAGAACCTACGAGCAGTACTTC.

The rearrangement uses TRBV11-3 and TRBJ1-1; no definite D call. Trimming took off 3 bases at V and 3 bases at J, with 8 bases between the two ends. CDR3 length: 13 amino acids. The germline V gene has CDR1 SGHNT and CDR2 YENEEA. The CDR3 here is CASSFQKDTEAFF. In DNA, the CDR3 is TGTGCCAGCAGCTTCCAGAAAGACACTGAAGCTTTCTTT.

The V call is TRBV3-1 (or the pseudogene TRBV3-2), the J call TRBJ1-1; possibly TRBD1 for D (5 bases). Germline lookup yields CDR1 LGHDT and CDR2 YNNKEL (reference sequence). Trimming took off 1 base at V and 1 base at J, with 7 bases between the two ends. This CDR3 has 14 amino acids. CDR3 in amino acids: CASSQVRGNTEAFF. The CDR3 nucleotides read TGTGCCAGCAGCCAAGTAAGGGGGAACACTGAAGCTTTCTTT.

J is TRBJ1-2 and V is TRBV11-2, with D maybe TRBD1 (6 bases). This CDR3 comprises 16 residues. Germline CDR1 reads SGHAT; CDR2 reads FQNNGV. Deletions cut 5 bases from V and 0 bases from J, with 16 bases between. CDR3 nucleotide sequence: TGTGCCAGCAGCCCGATACGGACAGTCGCTAACTATGGCTACACCTTC. This codes for CASSPIRTVANYGYTF.